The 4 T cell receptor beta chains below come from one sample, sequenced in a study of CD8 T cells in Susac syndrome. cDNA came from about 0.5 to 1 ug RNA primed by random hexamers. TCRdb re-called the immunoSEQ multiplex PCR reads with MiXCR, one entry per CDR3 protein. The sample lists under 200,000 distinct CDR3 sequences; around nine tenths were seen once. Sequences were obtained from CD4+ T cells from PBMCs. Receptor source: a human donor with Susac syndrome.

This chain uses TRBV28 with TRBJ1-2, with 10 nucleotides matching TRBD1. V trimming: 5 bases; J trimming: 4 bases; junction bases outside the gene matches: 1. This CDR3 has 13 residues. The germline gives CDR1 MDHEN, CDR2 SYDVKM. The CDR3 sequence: CASSRDRGYGYTF. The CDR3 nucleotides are TGTGCCAGCAGTAGGGACAGGGGCTATGGCTACACCTTC.

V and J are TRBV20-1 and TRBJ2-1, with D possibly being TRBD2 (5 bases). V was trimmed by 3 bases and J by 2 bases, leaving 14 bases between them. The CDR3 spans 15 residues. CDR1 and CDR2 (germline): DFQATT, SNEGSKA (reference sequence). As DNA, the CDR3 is TGCAGTGCTAGCGGGATCACCGGGCCCTACAATGAGCAGTTCTTC. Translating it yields CSASGITGPYNEQFF.

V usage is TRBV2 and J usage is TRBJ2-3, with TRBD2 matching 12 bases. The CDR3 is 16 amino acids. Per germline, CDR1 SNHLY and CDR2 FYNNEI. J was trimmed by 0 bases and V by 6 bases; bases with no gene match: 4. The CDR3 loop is CASRKGLAGSTDTQYF. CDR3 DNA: TGTGCCAGCAGAAAAGGACTAGCGGGGAGCACAGATACGCAGTATTTT. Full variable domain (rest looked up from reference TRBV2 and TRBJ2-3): EPEVTQTPSHQVTQMGQEVILRCVPISNHLYFYWYRQILGQKVEFLVSFYNNEISEKSEIFDDQFSVERPDGSNFTLKIRSTKLEDSAMYFCASRKGLAGSTDTQYFGPGTRLTVL.

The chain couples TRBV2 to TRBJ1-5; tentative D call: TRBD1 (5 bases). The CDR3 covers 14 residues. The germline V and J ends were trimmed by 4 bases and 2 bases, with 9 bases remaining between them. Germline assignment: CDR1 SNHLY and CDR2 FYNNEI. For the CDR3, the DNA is TGTGCCAGCAGTGTGGCGGGGGGCAATCAGCCCCAGCATTTT. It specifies CASSVAGGNQPQHF.